This is a list of T cell receptor beta chains from one sample in a study of T-cell memory formation after mild COVID-19. TCRdb used MiXCR to reprocess the 5' RACE reads, holding one entry per CDR3 protein. The sample records about 180,000 distinct CDR3 sequences, about a fifth being singletons. Sequenced sample: PBMCs or a T cell subset sorted from them (not recorded which). The origin of the receptors is a man aged 18 to 30 who had mild COVID-19 (a few samples of this study predate the infection). Cell type and time point are not known. Each CDR3 is given with its conserved first and last residue. D genes are given only for firm matches. Expanded clones get a size class; other rows say once, few or many, or leave the size out.

size	D	V	J	DNA	CDR3
many	-	TRBV20-1	TRBJ2-5	TGCAGTGCTAGAGATAGTGCAGGGAGGTACCAAGAGACCCAGTACTTC	CSARDSAGRYQETQYF
-	-	TRBV20-1	TRBJ2-7	TGCAGTGCTAGAACAGGGAACTACGAGCAGTACTTC	CSARTGNYEQYF
-	-	TRBV20-1	TRBJ1-6	TGCAGTGCTAGAGATCCGCGGCAGACCGTGAGCTCCTATAATTCACCCCTCCACTTT	CSARDPRQTVSSYNSPLHF
few	-	TRBV20-1	TRBJ2-6	TGCAGTGCTAGAAGGGGAGCCTCTGGGGCCAACGTCCTGACTTTC	CSARRGASGANVLTF
few	-	TRBV1	TRBJ2-3	-	CTSSQVGGGTYTDTQYF
few	-	TRBV7-8	TRBJ1-1	TGTGCCAGCAGCTACCCACCGTACACTGAAGCTTTCTTT	CASSYPPYTEAFF
few	TRBD2	TRBV2	TRBJ2-3	TGTGCCAGCAACGAGGCGGGGGTCAACACAGATACGCAGTATTTT	CASNEAGVNTDTQYF
few	TRBD2	TRBV15	TRBJ2-7	TGTGCCACCAGCAGAGATAGGACTAGTAGCTACGAGCAGTACTTC	CATSRDRTSSYEQYF
-	TRBD2	TRBV7-2	TRBJ2-1	TGTGCCAGCAGATTTATCGGACTAGCCCTCAATGAGCAGTTCTTC	CASRFIGLALNEQFF
-	-	TRBV10-3	TRBJ2-7	TGTGCCATCAGCGACAGGGAGGGTGCCGAGCAGTACTTC	CAISDREGAEQYF
-	-	TRBV19	TRBJ1-2	TGTGCCAGTAGTGCGGACGGAGAACCTTCCTATGGCTACACCTTC	CASSADGEPSYGYTF
-	-	TRBV7-9	TRBJ2-1	TGTGCCAGCAGCCCGGGGCCTGGGCGTCAGTTCTTC	CASSPGPGRQFF
few	TRBD1	TRBV14	TRBJ1-3	TGTGCCAGCAGCCAAGATCCGGGACAGTTCTCTGGAAACACCATATATTTT	CASSQDPGQFSGNTIYF
-	TRBD2	TRBV20-1	TRBJ2-3	TGCAGTGCTCAACTAGCGGCGAGCACAGATACGCAGTATTTT	CSAQLAASTDTQYF
-	-	TRBV5-1	TRBJ1-1	TGCGCCAGCAGCTTGTTGGCTAGGGGTGACACTGAAGCTTTCTTT	CASSLLARGDTEAFF
-	-	TRBV5-5	TRBJ2-7	TGTGCCAGCAGCTTGGCGCCCCTGACATCGCAACCCTTCGGGCAGTACTTC	CASSLAPLTSQPFGQYF
few	-	TRBV11-2	TRBJ1-1	TGTGCCAGCAGCCCCTCGACGGCCACTGAAGCTTTCTTT	CASSPSTATEAFF
few	TRBD1	TRBV6-1	TRBJ1-2	TGTGCCAGCACAGGGGGCTATGGCTACACCTTC	CASTGGYGYTF
few	-	TRBV21-1	TRBJ1-6	TGTGCCAGCAGCACACAATCGGATTCACCCCTCCACTTT	CASSTQSDSPLHF
-	-	TRBV20-1	TRBJ1-2	TGCAGTGCATTTGAAAACTATGGCTACACCTTC	CSAFENYGYTF